This record looks at one T cell receptor beta chain sequence and its context. These data come from a study of blood T cell repertoires in COVID-19. Per the study methods: Cell counts per sample came from amplifying reference gene primers. The repertoire was sequenced with immunoSEQ multiplex PCR; TCRdb's copy has only in-frame clones and lacks some. V, J and clone size were drawn from that table, and D and trimming were deduced from the DNA. The table lists 100,000 to 150,000 clones, approximately 90% of them singletons. Trimming shortened V by 5 bases and J by 3 bases, and 17 bases separated the two germline ends. CDR1 and CDR2 from the germline V gene are KGHSH and LQKENI. The CDR3 spans 15 residues.

Sequenced input: peripheral blood. This chain links TRBV18 with TRBJ2-7; the D gene is possibly TRBD2 (6 bases). This clonotype originated in a human donor in a cohort sampled during active COVID-19. CDR3 coding DNA: TGTGCCAGCTCAACGCCGGGACGGGGACTCTACGAGCAGTACTTC. It translates to CASSTPGRGLYEQYF.